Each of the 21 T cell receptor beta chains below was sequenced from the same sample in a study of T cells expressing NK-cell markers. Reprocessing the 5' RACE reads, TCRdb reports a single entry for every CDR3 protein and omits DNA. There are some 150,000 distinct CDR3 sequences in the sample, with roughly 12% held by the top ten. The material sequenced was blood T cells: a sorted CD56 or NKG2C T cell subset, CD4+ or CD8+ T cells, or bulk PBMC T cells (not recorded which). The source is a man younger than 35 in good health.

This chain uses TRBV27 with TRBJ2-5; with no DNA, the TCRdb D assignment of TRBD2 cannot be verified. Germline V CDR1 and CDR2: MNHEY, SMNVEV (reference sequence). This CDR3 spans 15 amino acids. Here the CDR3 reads CASSLESGGGETQYF.

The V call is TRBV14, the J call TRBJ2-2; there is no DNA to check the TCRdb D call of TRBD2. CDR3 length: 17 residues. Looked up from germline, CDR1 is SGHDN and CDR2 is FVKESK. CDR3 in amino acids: CASSHELAGGYTGELFF.

The chain's CDR3 is CASSQEGDRGYGYTF. The rearrangement joins TRBV4-1 to TRBJ1-2; TCRdb names TRBD1, which stays unverified in the absence of DNA. The CDR3 loop spans 15 amino acids. Germline-derived CDR1 and CDR2 are MGHRA and YSYEKL.

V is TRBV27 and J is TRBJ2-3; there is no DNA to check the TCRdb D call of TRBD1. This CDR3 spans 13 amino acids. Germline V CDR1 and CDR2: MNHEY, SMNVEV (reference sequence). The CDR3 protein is CASSSSGSDTQYF.

The CDR3 spells CASSQRATPSADTQYF. J is TRBJ2-3 and V is TRBV14; lacking DNA, the TRBD2 call made by TCRdb goes unchecked. Germline V gene data show CDR1 as SGHDN and CDR2 as FVKESK. There are 16 residues in the CDR3.

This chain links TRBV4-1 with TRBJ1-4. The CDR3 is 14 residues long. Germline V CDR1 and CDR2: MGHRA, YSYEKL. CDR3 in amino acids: CASSAEPSSEKLFF.

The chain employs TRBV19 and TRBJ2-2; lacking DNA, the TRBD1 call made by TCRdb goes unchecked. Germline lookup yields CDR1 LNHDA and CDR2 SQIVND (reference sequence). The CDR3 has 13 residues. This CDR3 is CASTARNTGELFF.

The CDR3 protein is CASSLGRAPPDTQYF. This chain links TRBV7-9 with TRBJ2-3; TCRdb outputs TRBD1, but without DNA this stays unchecked. This CDR3 contains 15 residues. Germline CDR1 SEHNR, CDR2 FQNEAQ (reference sequence).

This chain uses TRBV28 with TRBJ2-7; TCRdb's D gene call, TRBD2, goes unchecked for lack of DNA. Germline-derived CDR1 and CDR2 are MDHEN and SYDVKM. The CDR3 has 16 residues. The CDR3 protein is CASSNRLSGSLYEQYF.

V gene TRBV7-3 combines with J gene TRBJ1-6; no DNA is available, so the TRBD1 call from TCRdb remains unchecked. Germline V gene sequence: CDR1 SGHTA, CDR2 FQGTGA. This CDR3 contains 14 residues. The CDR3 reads CASSLAGDGSPLHF.

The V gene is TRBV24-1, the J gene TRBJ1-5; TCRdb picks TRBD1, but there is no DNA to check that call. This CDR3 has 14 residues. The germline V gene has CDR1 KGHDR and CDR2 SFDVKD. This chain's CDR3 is CATSSGQNNQPQHF.

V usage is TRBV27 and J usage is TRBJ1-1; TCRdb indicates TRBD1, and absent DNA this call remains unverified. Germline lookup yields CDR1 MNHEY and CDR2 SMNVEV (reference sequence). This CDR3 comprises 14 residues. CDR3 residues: CASSPFDRGTEAFF.

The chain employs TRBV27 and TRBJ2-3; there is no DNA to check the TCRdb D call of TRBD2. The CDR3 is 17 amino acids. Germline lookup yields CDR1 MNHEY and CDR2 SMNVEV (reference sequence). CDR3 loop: CASSSLGTSGSTDTQYF.

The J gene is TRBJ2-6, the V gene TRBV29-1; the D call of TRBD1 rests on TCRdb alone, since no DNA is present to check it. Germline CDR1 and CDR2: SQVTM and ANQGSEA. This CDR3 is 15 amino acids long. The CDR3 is CSARGSPSGANVLTF.

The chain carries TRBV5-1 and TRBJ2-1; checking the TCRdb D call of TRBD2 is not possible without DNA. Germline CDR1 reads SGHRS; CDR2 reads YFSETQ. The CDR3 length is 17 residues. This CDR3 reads CASSTETSGVDYNEQFF.

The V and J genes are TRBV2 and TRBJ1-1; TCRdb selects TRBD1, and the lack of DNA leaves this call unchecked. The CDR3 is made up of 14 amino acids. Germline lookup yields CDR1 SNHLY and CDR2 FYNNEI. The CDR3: CASSTGQGYTEAFF.

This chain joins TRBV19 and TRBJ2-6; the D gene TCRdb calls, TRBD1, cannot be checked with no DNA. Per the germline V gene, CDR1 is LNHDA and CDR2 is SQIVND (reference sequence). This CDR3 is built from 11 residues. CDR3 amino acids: CATYLGDVLTF.

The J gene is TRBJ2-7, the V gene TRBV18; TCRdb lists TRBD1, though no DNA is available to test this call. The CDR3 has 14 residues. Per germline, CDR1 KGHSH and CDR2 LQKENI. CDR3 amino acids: CASSPTGLSYEQYF.

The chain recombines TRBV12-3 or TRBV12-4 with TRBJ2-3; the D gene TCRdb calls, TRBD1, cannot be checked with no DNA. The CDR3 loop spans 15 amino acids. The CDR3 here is CASSPRQGRPDTQYF.

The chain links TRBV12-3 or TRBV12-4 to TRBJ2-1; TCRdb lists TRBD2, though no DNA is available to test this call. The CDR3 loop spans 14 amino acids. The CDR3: CASSLASSGNEQFF.

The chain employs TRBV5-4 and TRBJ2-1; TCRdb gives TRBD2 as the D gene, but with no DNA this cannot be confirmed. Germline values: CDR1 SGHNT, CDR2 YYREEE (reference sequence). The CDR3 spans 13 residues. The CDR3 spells CASSWSGRSEQFF.